The present T cell receptor (beta chain) was sequenced within a study of high-grade serous ovarian cancer treatment subgroups. Turning to the study itself: On average, approximately 14,000 reads and thousands of unique TCR beta rearrangements were obtained per sample.

TCRdb's copy holds only in-frame clones and misses some; the assay was immunoSEQ multiplex PCR. The profile shows roughly 15,000 clones, 85% to 90% of them singletons. The CDR3 length is 13 residues. Germline CDR1 and CDR2: MDHEN and SYDVKM. Trimming left V 3 bases short and J 3 bases short, with 8 bases between. Tumor tissue was taken before any definitive surgery or chemotherapy was given. The specimen was tumor tissue. The chain employs TRBV28 and TRBJ2-5; D possibly corresponds to TRBD2 (5 bases). This receptor was identified in a human donor with high-grade serous ovarian cancer. For the CDR3, the DNA is TGTGCCAGCAGTTTTCAGGAGGAAGAGACCCAGTACTTC. Its protein product is CASSFQEEETQYF. The full variable domain, completed using reference TRBV28 and TRBJ2-5, is DVKVTQSSRYLVKRTGEKVFLECVQDMDHENMFWYRQDPGLGLRLIYFSYDVKMKEKGDIPEGYSVSREKKERFSLILESASTNQTSMYLCASSFQEEETQYFGPGTRLLVL.